The 3 T cell receptor beta chains listed next were all sequenced from one sample in a study of blood T cells in healthy people across ages. For the second PCR, which ran for roughly 7 to 11 cycles, a sample-barcoded 5' primer and a J-beta primer mix were used. Via MiXCR, TCRdb re-called the 5' RACE reads, giving one row per CDR3 protein. This table holds 1.2 million to 1.5 million distinct CDR3 sequences, about 40% found once. Sequencing was done on a sample of blood. These receptors all come from a woman aged 18 to 35 in good health.

The genes are TRBV4-1 and TRBJ1-2; 9 nucleotides line up with TRBD1. In germline, CDR1 is MGHRA, CDR2 YSYEKL. The CDR3 is 14 residues long. V lost 3 bases to trimming and J lost 6 bases; unmatched junction nucleotides: 5. CDR3 loop: CASSHTGGVDGYTF. The CDR3 bases are TGCGCCAGCAGCCACACAGGGGGCGTGGATGGCTACACCTTC.

This clonotype has a single count. The V call is TRBV9, the J call TRBJ2-2, with D perhaps TRBD2 (6 bases). Trimming removed 4 bases from V and 6 bases from J, with 19 bases in between. The CDR3 covers 16 residues. Germline V CDR1 and CDR2: SGDLS, YYNGEE. The CDR3 loop is CASSFTGTGTSGELFF. In DNA form, the CDR3 reads TGTGCCAGCAGCTTTACCGGGACTGGGACTTCCGGGGAGCTGTTTTTT.

V gene TRBV30 combines with J gene TRBJ2-5, with a possible D match to TRBD2 (6 bases). Trimming stripped 1 base from V and 2 bases from J, with 14 bases between. Germline lookup yields CDR1 GTSNPN and CDR2 SVGIG (reference sequence). This CDR3 spans 15 amino acids. The CDR3 DNA follows: TGTGCCTGGAGTGACCTCCCGGGGGTACAAGAGACCCAGTACTTC. Protein: CAWSDLPGVQETQYF.